These 13 T cell receptor beta chains originate from one sample sequenced in a study of identifying expanded T cells in peripheral blood. The data were produced by immunoSEQ multiplex PCR, yet TCRdb's version contains in-frame clones alone and is incomplete. There are 70,000 to 95,000 clones in the sample; about nine tenths occur only once, and 3.5% to 4.5% lies in the top ten. Sequencing was carried out using blood. The receptor set was obtained from a person aged 18-69 years in good health.

This clone was detected only once. The CDR3 DNA is TGTGCCAGCAGCCTTAGCGGGAGGAGGGCCGGGGAGCTGTTTTTT. It yields the protein CASSLSGRRAGELFF. V usage is TRBV5-4 and J usage is TRBJ2-2; 10 nucleotides agree with TRBD2. Trimming at V came to 4 bases and at J to 6 bases, leaving 6 bases not matched to a gene. This CDR3 has 15 residues. Germline-derived CDR1 and CDR2 are SGHNT and YYREEE (reference sequence).

In the case of this clone: The same CDR3 also results from other DNA sequences found in this sample. V usage is TRBV9 and J usage is TRBJ2-1, with TRBD1 as a possible D gene (6 bases). Looked up from germline, CDR1 is SGDLS and CDR2 is YYNGEE. CDR3 size: 15 residues. V was clipped by 0 bases and J by 0 bases, with 7 bases between them. CDR3 amino acids: CASSVEGVSYNEQFF. The CDR3 nucleotides are TGTGCCAGCAGCGTAGAGGGGGTCTCCTACAATGAGCAGTTCTTC. Full variable domain (rest looked up from reference TRBV9 and TRBJ2-1): DSGVTQTPKHLITATGQRVTLRCSPRSGDLSVYWYQQSLDQGLQFLIQYYNGEERAKGNILERFSAQQFPDLHSELNLSSLELGDSALYFCASSVEGVSYNEQFFGPGTRLTVL.

This clone was counted between two and nine times. The rearrangement uses TRBV10-3 and TRBJ2-7, with D uncertain. The CDR3 spans 12 residues. Germline CDR1 ENHRY, CDR2 SYGVKD. V lost 4 bases and J lost 3, with 7 bases in between. The CDR3 loop reads CAISGTDYEQYF. The DNA of the CDR3 is TGTGCCATCAGTGGGACGGACTACGAGCAGTACTTC.

This rearrangement joins TRBV2 to TRBJ2-7; D gene ambiguous. Germline V gene sequence: CDR1 SNHLY, CDR2 FYNNEI. This CDR3 comprises 10 residues. Trimming stripped 7 bases from V and 4 bases from J, with 5 bases between. CDR3 nucleotide sequence: TGTGCCAGCAAAGCGTACGAGCAGTACTTC. Amino acid sequence: CASKAYEQYF.

The chain combines TRBV28 with TRBJ1-1; TRBD1 might be the D (5 bases). Trimming took off 1 base at V and 3 bases at J, with 18 bases between the two ends. Germline V lookup: CDR1 MDHEN, CDR2 SYDVKM. The CDR3 is 17 amino acids. In DNA form, the CDR3 reads TGTGCCAGCAGTTTATTGGCGGGGCTACTGGGCGACACTGAAGCTTTCTTT. Its protein is CASSLLAGLLGDTEAFF.

The rearrangement uses TRBV21-1 and TRBJ2-7; the D segment call TRBD1 is taken from the table without a DNA check. TRBV21-1 is described as a pseudogene. CDR3 length: 17 amino acids. The CDR3, as DNA: TGTGCCAGCAGCCCACCTACGAGCGGGACAGGGCCCTACGAGCAGTACTTC. It codes for CASSPPTSGTGPYEQYF.

The chain has TRBV28 and TRBJ2-7, with D tentatively TRBD1 or TRBD2 (6 bases each). The germline CDR1 and CDR2 sequences are MDHEN and SYDVKM. Trimming left V 6 bases short and J 0 bases short, with 15 bases between. The CDR3 has 15 residues. CDR3 sequence: CASRQRGDSSYEQYF. The CDR3, as DNA: TGTGCCAGCAGACAGAGGGGGGATAGCTCCTACGAGCAGTACTTC.

The V and J genes are TRBV19 and TRBJ1-1; a possible D gene is TRBD1 (6 bases). Germline V gene lookup returns CDR1 LNHDA and CDR2 SQIVND (reference sequence). CDR3 length: 14 residues. Trimming left V 3 bases short and J 4 bases short, with 12 bases between. The CDR3 DNA follows: TGTGCCAGTAGTATTCAGGGGTTATCCACTGAAGCTTTCTTT. Translation gives CASSIQGLSTEAFF.

CDR3 amino acids: CASSVDVDYGYTF. The DNA of the CDR3 is TGTGCCAGCAGCGTAGATGTGGACTATGGCTACACCTTC. The J gene is TRBJ1-2, the V gene TRBV9; the D is unclear. V shed 0 bases and J shed 3 bases, with 6 bases lying between them. In germline, CDR1 is SGDLS, CDR2 YYNGEE. This CDR3 contains 13 residues. Looking up the rest from reference TRBV9 and TRBJ1-2 gives the full variable domain: DSGVTQTPKHLITATGQRVTLRCSPRSGDLSVYWYQQSLDQGLQFLIQYYNGEERAKGNILERFSAQQFPDLHSELNLSSLELGDSALYFCASSVDVDYGYTFGSGTRLTVV.

The V and J genes are TRBV30 and TRBJ1-3, with D maybe TRBD1 (5 bases). Germline V CDR1 and CDR2: GTSNPN, SVGIG (reference sequence). This CDR3 has 14 amino acids. Trimming pared 1 base from V and 2 bases from J, leaving 9 bases between. The DNA for the CDR3 is TGTGCCTGGAGTGAGAGGGACCCTGGAAACACCATATATTTT. Protein product: CAWSERDPGNTIYF.

The chain employs TRBV7-2 and TRBJ2-3, with D unclear. The CDR3 totals 16 residues. The V end was cut by 7 bases, the J end by 1 base, with 18 bases between. Looked up from germline, CDR1 is SGHTA and CDR2 is FQGNSA. In DNA form, the CDR3 reads TGTGCCAGCACCCCTCGCTCCCTGGGCCGCACAGATACGCAGTATTTT. Amino acids: CASTPRSLGRTDTQYF. The full variable domain, completed using reference TRBV7-2 and TRBJ2-3, is GAGVSQSPSNKVTEKGKDVELRCDPISGHTALYWYRQSLGQGLEFLIYFQGNSAPDKSGLPSDRFSAERTGGSVSTLTIQRTQQEDSAVYLCASTPRSLGRTDTQYFGPGTRLTVL.

This sequence joins TRBV11-2 and TRBJ1-4; TRBD1 agrees at 7 bases. CDR1 and CDR2 from the germline V gene are SGHAT and FQNNGV. CDR3 length equals 15 residues. Unmatched junction bases numbered 8, after V lost 5 bases and J lost 5 bases. CDR3 sequence reads: CASSPTGRENEKLFF. The DNA of the CDR3 is TGTGCCAGCAGCCCGACAGGGAGGGAGAATGAAAAACTGTTTTTT.

This chain joins TRBV6-5 and TRBJ2-3, with no clear D. V was clipped by 5 bases and J by 0 bases, with 9 bases between them. The CDR3 runs to 14 residues. The germline V gene encodes CDR1 MNHEY and CDR2 SVGAGI. The CDR3 DNA reads as TGTGCCAGCAGTACACCTTTTAGCACAGATACGCAGTATTTT. Its protein product is CASSTPFSTDTQYF.